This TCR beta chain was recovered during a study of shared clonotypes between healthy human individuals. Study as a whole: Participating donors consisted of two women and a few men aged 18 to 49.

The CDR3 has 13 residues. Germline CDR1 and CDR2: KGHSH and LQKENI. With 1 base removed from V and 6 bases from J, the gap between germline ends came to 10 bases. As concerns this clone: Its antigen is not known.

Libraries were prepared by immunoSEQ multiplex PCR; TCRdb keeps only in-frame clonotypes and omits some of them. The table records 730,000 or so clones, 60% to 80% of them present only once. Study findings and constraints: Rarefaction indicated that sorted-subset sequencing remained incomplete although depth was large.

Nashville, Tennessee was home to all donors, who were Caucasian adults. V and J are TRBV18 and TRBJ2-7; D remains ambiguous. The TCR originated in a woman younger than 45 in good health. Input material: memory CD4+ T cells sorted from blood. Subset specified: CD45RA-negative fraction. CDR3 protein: CASSPRKGIEQYF. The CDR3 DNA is TGTGCCAGCTCACCACGGAAGGGAATCGAGCAGTACTTC.